A selection of T cell receptor beta chains follows, all from one sample in a study of CD8 T cells in ankylosing spondylitis. TCRdb re-analysed the 5' RACE reads in MiXCR, keeping a single row per CDR3 protein. The sample carries more than 600,000 distinct CDR3 sequences, around 20% recorded once. The sequenced material came from blood, either unsorted or a sorted T cell fraction (not recorded which). The source of these receptors is a male donor with ankylosing spondylitis. Both conserved end residues are part of each CDR3. Fields, in order: V gene, J gene, CDR3 protein.

TRBV6-5	TRBJ2-3	CASSSLAGRGDTQYF
TRBV12-3/TRBV12-4	TRBJ2-5	CASSLGTVGGETQYF
TRBV20-1	TRBJ2-7	CSAIRDTSSYEQYF
TRBV11-3	TRBJ2-5	CASSTTGLETQYF
TRBV12-3/TRBV12-4	TRBJ1-3	CASSETGPHSGNTIYF
TRBV12-3/TRBV12-4	TRBJ2-7	CASSSQRNYEQYF
TRBV20-1	TRBJ1-1	CSAHGVLGATEAFF
TRBV4-3	TRBJ2-3	CASSQEDVAGSTDTQYF
TRBV7-9	TRBJ2-5	CASSLGTGIQETQYF
TRBV6-1	TRBJ2-7	CASSSTSSSTYEQYF
TRBV6-1	TRBJ1-4	CASNQDGGPNEKLFF